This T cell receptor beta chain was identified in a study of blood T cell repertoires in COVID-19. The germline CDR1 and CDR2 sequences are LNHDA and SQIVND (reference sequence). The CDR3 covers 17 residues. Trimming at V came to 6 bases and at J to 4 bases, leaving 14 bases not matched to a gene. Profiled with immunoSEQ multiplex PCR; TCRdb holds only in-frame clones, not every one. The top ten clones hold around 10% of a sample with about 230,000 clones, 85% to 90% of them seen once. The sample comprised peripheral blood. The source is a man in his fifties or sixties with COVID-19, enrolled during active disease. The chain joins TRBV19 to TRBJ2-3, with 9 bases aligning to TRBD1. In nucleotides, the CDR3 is TGTGCCAGTAGCCTGGCATCGACAGGGGGAGGGGCAGATACGCAGTATTTT. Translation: CASSLASTGGGADTQYF. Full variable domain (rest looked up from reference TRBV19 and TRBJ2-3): DGGITQSPKYLFRKEGQNVTLSCEQNLNHDAMYWYRQDPGQGLRLIYYSQIVNDFQKGDIAEGYSVSREKKESFPLTVTSAQKNPTAFYLCASSLASTGGGADTQYFGPGTRLTVL.